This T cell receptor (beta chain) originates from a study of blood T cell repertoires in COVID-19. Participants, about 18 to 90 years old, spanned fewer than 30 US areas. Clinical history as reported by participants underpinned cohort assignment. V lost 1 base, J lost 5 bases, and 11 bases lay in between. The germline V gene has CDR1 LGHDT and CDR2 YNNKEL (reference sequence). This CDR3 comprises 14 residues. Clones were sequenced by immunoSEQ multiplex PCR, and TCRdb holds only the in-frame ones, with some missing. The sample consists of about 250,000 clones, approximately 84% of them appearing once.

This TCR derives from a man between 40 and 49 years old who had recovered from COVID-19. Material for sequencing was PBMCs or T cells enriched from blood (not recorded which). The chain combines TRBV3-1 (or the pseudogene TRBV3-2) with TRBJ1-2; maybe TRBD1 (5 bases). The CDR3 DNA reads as TGTGCCAGCAGCCAAGTATCAGGGCTGTATGGCTACACCTTC. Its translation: CASSQVSGLYGYTF.